The next 6 T cell receptor beta chains were all read from a single sample in a study of CD8+CD57+ T cells in acquired aplastic anemia. The study profiled TCR beta VDJ and CDR3 using genomic DNA as template. TCRdb reanalysed the reads using MiXCR and keeps one entry per CDR3 protein. The table has roughly 61,000 distinct CDR3 sequences, over 45% seen once. The sample was sorted CD4+, CD8+, or CD8+CD57+ T cells (not recorded which) from PBMCs. Receptor source: a human donor in good health, serving as a control.

In DNA, the CDR3 is TGTGCCAGCGGGCTCAGAGGACTAGCGGAGGAGCAGTACTTC. It is translated as CASGLRGLAEEQYF. This chain connects TRBV2 to TRBJ2-7; 10 nucleotides line up with TRBD2. The CDR3 runs 14 residues. V shed 8 bases, J shed 7 bases, and the junction held 11 bases outside the gene matches. Looked up from germline, CDR1 is SNHLY and CDR2 is FYNNEI.

In the case of this clonotype: One end of the junction does not line up with germline, which may come from a read error. CDR3 protein: CASSQKGGSFNEQFF. The CDR3 bases are TGTGCCAGCAGTCAGAAGGGGGGTTCCTTCAATGAGCAGTTCTTC. The chain combines TRBV2 with TRBJ2-1, with D possibly called TRBD1 or TRBD2 (6 bases each). The CDR3 loop spans 15 amino acids. The germline V gene encodes CDR1 SNHLY and CDR2 FYNNEI. Supplemented by reference TRBV2 and TRBJ2-1, the full variable domain reads EPEVTQTPSHQVTQMGQEVILRCVPISNHLYFYWYRQILGQKVEFLVSFYNNEISEKSEIFDDQFSVERPDGSNFTLKIRSTKLEDSAMYFCASSQKGGSFNEQFFGPGTRLTVL.

The chain uses TRBV19 and TRBJ1-2; the match to TRBD1 covers 7 bases. CDR3 length: 16 amino acids. The V gene end was trimmed by 4 bases and the J gene end by 5 bases; junction bases not matched to a gene: 13. Germline values: CDR1 LNHDA, CDR2 SQIVND (reference sequence). The CDR3 loop is CASSTQSTGSPYGYTF. DNA for the CDR3: TGTGCCAGTAGTACCCAATCGACAGGGAGTCCTTATGGCTACACCTTC.

The rearrangement uses TRBV7-3 and TRBJ1-2; TRBD1 aligns across 9 bases. V lost 5 bases, J lost 2 bases, and 9 bases stayed unmatched. This CDR3 contains 16 residues. Germline assignment: CDR1 SGHTA and CDR2 FQGTGA. The chain's CDR3 is CASSLRAGTGNYGYTF. The CDR3 DNA follows: TGTGCCAGCAGCCTCCGTGCCGGGACAGGGAACTATGGCTACACCTTC.

V and J are TRBV6-4 and TRBJ2-4, with D uncertain. The CDR3 covers 15 residues. CDR1 is MRHNA, CDR2 SNTAGT, per germline. Trimming removed 5 bases at V and 0 bases at J, with 11 bases between. CDR3 loop: CASSHRGVAKNIQYF. The CDR3 region has the DNA TGTGCCAGCAGTCACCGAGGCGTAGCCAAAAACATTCAGTACTTC.

This chain uses TRBV5-1 with TRBJ1-4, with a weak D call TRBD1 (6 bases). CDR3 size: 16 residues. Germline-derived CDR1 and CDR2 are SGHRS and YFSETQ. V was pared by 2 bases and J by 6 bases, with 17 bases between. CDR3 in DNA: TGCGCCAGCAGCTTAGGCCAGGGGACCGGTGATGAAAAACTGTTTTTT. Amino acids: CASSLGQGTGDEKLFF.